This T cell receptor (beta chain) was captured in a study of PD-L1 blockade in urothelial cancer. Only one count was recorded for this clone. Indicated time point: pretreatment peripheral blood. Some clones are missing from TCRdb's copy, which holds only in-frame ones; the method was immunoSEQ multiplex PCR. Counted here are approximately 47,000 clones, approximately 78% occurring once; the ten biggest clones make up under 2%. This CDR3 comprises 14 residues. The ends lost 5 bases at V and 4 bases at J; junction bases unmatched: 9. Germline V lookup: CDR1 GTSNPN, CDR2 SVGIG (reference sequence). Sample: PBMCs, taken around atezolizumab (anti-PD-L1) treatment. The sequence was obtained from a man aged 50 or older with urothelial cancer. This chain links TRBV30 with TRBJ1-1; 8 bases map to TRBD1. The CDR3 here is CAWAGQGTATEAFF. For the CDR3, the DNA is TGTGCCTGGGCTGGACAGGGAACCGCCACTGAAGCTTTCTTT.